This T cell receptor beta chain was identified during a study of response to subunit inactivated influenza vaccine. Study-level findings and limits: T cells newly recruited by each seasonal influenza vaccination are few, the authors suggested.

As regards this clonotype: Antigen specificity is unknown.

The CDR3 extends over 15 amino acids. Germline CDR1 LGHDT, CDR2 YNNKEL (reference sequence). Trimming took off 5 bases at V and 5 bases at J, with 19 bases between the two ends. TCRdb reanalysed the RT-PCR reads using MiXCR and keeps one entry per CDR3 protein. The table lists roughly 500,000 distinct CDR3 sequences, approximately 24% of them singletons. These same records also appear under a second study, on T cells expressing NK-cell markers. That study adds: The TCR beta cDNA came from 5'RACE template switching with UMIs. Restriction of the sorted population to alpha-beta TCR T cells was achieved in several experiments with an anti-gamma-delta TCR antibody. Top CD8+ clonotypes included the dominant CD3+CD56+NKG2C+ clonotypes in roughly 6 donors. HCMV specificity was not established for the expanded NKG2C+ T cell clones.

This TCR was recovered from a man in his fifties who received an inactivated influenza vaccine. Sample: CD4+ T cells sorted from PBMCs, taken less than 13 days after vaccination. The chain employs TRBV3-1 and TRBJ2-7; D may be TRBD1 or TRBD2 (5 bases each). CDR3 bases: TGTGCCAGCAGCGAGAGGGGTAGATTTGCACACGAGCAGTACTTC. Amino acid sequence: CASSERGRFAHEQYF.